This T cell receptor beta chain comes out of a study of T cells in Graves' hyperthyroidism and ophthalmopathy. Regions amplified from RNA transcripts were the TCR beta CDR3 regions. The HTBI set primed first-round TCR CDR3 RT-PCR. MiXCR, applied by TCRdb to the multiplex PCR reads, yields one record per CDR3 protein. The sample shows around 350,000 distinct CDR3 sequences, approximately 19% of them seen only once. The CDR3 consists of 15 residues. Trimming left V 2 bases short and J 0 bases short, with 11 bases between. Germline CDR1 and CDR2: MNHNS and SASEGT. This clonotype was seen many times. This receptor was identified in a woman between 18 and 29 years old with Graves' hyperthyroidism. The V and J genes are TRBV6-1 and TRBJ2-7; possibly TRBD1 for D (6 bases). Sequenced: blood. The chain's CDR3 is CASSEQQGSSYEQYF. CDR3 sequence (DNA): TGTGCCAGCAGTGAACAACAGGGTAGCTCCTACGAGCAGTACTTC.